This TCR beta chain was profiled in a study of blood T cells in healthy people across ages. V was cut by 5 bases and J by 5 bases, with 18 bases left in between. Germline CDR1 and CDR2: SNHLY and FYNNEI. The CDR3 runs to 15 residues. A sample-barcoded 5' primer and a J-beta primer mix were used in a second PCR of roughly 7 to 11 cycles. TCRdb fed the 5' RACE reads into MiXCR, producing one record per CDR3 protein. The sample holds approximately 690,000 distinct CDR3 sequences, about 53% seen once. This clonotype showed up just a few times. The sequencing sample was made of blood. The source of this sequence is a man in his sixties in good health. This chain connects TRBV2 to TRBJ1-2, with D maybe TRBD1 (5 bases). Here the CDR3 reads CASSRDGFRIYGYTF. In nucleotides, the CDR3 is TGTGCCAGCAGTCGGGACGGCTTTCGCATATATGGCTACACCTTC.